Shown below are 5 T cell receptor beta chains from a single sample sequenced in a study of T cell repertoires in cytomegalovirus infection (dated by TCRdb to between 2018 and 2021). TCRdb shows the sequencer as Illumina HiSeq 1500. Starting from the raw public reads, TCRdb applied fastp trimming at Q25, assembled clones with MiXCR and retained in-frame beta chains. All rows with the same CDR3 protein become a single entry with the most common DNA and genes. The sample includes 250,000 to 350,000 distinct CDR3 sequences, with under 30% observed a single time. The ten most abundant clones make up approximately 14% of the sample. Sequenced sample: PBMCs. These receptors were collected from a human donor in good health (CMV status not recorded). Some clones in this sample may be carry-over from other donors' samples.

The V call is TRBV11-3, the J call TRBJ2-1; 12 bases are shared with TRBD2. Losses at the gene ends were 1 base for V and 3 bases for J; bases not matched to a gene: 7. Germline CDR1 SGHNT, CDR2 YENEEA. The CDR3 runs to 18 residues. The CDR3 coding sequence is TGTGCCAGCAGCTTAGCAACTAGCGGGAGGTGGAACTACAATGAGCAGTTCTTC. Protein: CASSLATSGRWNYNEQFF. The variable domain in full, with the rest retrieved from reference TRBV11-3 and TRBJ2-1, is EAGVVQSPRYKIIEKKQPVAFWCNPISGHNTLYWYLQNLGQGPELLIRYENEEAVDDSQLPKDRFSAERLKGVDSTLKIQPAELGDSAVYLCASSLATSGRWNYNEQFFGPGTRLTVL.

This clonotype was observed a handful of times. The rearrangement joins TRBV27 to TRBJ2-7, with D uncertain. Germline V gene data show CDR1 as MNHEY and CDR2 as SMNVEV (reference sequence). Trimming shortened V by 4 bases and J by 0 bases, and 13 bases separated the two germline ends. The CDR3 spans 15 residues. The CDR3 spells CASSSRPISSYEQYF. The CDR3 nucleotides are TGTGCCAGCAGTTCCCGGCCTATCAGCTCCTACGAGCAGTACTTC.

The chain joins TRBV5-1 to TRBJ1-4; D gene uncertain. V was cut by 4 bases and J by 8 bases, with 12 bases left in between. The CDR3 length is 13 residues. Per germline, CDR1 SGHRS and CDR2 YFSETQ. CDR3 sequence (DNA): TGCGCCAGCAGCGGTGGAGGGCAGGAAAAACTGTTTTTT. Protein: CASSGGGQEKLFF.

The CDR3 reads CASSVSVGDYQETQYF. As DNA, the CDR3 is TGTGCCAGCAGCGTATCAGTCGGGGACTATCAAGAGACCCAGTACTTC. V usage is TRBV9 and J usage is TRBJ2-5, with 7 bases fitting TRBD2. CDR3 length: 16 residues. V dropped 1 base and J dropped 2; count of bases not matched to a gene: 8. Germline lookup yields CDR1 SGDLS and CDR2 YYNGEE.

The CDR3 DNA follows: TGCAGTGCTCCCGGGACAGGGGTTGGATTCACTGAAGCTTTCTTT. Protein product: CSAPGTGVGFTEAFF. The rearrangement joins TRBV20-1 to TRBJ1-1; 10 nucleotides line up with TRBD1. The V gene end was trimmed by 5 bases and the J gene end by 4 bases; junction bases not matched to a gene: 10. The germline CDR1 and CDR2 sequences are DFQATT and SNEGSKA (reference sequence). This CDR3 contains 15 residues.